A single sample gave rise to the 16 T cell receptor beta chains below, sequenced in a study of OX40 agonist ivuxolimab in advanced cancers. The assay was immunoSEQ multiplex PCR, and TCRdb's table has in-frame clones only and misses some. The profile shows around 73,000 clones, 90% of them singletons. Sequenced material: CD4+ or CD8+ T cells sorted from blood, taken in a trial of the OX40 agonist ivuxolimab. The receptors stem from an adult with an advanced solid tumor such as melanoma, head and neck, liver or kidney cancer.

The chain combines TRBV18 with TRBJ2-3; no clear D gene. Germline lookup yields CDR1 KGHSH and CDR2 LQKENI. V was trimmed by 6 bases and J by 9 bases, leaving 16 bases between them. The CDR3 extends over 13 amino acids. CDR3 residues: CASSPEQLRTQYF. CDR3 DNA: TGTGCCAGCTCGCCGGAGCAGTTGCGAACGCAGTATTTT.

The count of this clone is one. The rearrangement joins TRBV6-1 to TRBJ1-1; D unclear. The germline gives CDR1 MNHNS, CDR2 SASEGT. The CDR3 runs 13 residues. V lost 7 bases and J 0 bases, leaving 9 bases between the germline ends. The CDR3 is CASTRVMNTEAFF. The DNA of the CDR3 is TGTGCCAGCACCCGGGTCATGAACACTGAAGCTTTCTTT.

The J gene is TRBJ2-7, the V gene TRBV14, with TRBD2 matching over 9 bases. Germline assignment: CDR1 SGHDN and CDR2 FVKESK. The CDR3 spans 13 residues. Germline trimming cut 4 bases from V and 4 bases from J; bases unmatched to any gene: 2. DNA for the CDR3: TGTGCCAGCAGCCCAGCGGGAGGTTACGAGCAGTACTTC. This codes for CASSPAGGYEQYF.

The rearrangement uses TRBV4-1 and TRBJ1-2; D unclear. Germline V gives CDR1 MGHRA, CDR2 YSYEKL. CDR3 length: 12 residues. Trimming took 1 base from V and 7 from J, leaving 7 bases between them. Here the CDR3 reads CASSQVTGGYTF. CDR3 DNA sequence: TGCGCCAGCAGCCAAGTGACTGGTGGCTACACCTTC.

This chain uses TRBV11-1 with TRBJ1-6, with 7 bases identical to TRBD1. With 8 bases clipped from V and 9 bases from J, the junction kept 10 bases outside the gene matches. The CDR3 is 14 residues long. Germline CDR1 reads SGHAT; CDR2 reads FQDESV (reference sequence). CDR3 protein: CASSKTRGTSPLHF. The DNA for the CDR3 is TGTGCCAGCTCCAAAACCAGGGGGACTTCACCCCTCCACTTT.

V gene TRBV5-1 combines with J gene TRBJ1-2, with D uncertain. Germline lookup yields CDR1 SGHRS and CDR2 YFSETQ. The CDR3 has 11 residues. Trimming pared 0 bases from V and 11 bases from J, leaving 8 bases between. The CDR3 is CASSLGGAYTF. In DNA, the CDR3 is TGCGCCAGCAGCTTGGGGGGAGCGTACACCTTC. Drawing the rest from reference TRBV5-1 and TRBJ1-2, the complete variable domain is KAGVTQTPRYLIKTRGQQVTLSCSPISGHRSVSWYQQTPGQGLQFLFEYFSETQRNKGNFPGRFSGRQFSNSRSEMNVSTLELGDSALYLCASSLGGAYTFGSGTRLTVV.

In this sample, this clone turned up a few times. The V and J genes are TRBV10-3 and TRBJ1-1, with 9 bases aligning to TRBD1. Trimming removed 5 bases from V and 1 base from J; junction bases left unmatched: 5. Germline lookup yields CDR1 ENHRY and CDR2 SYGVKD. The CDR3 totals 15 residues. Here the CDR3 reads CAISPGTGKNTEAFF. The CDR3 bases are TGTGCCATCAGTCCAGGGACAGGGAAGAACACTGAAGCTTTCTTT.

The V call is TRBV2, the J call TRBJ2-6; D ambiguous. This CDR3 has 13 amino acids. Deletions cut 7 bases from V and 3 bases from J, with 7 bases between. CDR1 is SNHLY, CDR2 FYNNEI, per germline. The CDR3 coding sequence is TGTGCCAGCATGAGTAATGGGGCCAACGTCCTGACTTTC. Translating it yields CASMSNGANVLTF.

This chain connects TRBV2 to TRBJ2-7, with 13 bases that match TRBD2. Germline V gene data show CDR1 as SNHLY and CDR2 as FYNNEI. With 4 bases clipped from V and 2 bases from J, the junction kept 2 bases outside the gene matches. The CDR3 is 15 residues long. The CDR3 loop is CASSGGTSGTYEQYF. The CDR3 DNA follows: TGTGCCAGCAGTGGGGGGACTAGCGGGACCTACGAGCAGTACTTC.

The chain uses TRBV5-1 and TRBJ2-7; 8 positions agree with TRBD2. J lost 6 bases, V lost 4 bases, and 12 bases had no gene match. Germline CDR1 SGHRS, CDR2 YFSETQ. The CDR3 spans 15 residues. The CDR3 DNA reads TGCGCCAGCAGCACCCGGGGGGGCCGGCCAAGCGAGCAGTACTTC. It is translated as CASSTRGGRPSEQYF.

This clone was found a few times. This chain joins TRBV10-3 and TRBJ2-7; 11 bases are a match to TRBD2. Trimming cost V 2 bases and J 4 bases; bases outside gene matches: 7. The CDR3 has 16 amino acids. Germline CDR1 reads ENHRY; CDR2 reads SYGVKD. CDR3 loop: CAISEAASGRPYEQYF. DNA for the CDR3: TGTGCCATCAGTGAGGCGGCTAGCGGGAGGCCTTACGAGCAGTACTTC.

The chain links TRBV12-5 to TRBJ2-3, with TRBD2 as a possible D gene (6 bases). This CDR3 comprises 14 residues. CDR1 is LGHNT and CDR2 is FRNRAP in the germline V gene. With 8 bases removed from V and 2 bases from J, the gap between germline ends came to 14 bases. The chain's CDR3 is CASSTGVSTDTQYF. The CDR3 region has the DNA TGTGCTAGTTCGACGGGAGTTTCCACAGATACGCAGTATTTT.

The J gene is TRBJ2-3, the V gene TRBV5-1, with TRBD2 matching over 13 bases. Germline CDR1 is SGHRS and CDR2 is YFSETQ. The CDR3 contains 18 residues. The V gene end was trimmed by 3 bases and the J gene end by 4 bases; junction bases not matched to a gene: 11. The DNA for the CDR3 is TGCGCCAGCAGCTCTCCGGCGGGACTAGCGGGACTTTCAGATACGCAGTATTTT. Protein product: CASSSPAGLAGLSDTQYF.

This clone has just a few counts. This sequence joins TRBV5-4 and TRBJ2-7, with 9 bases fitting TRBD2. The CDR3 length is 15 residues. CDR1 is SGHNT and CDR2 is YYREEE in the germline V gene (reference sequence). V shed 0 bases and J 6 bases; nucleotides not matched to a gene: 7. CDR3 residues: CASSLELAGVVEQYF. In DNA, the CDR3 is TGTGCCAGCAGCTTGGAACTAGCGGGCGTCGTCGAGCAGTACTTC.

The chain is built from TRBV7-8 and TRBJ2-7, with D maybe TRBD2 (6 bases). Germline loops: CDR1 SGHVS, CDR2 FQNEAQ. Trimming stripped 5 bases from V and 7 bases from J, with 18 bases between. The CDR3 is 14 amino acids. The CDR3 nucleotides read TGTGCCAGCAGCCAGTTTGGGGGTAGCGGTGAGCAGTACTTC. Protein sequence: CASSQFGGSGEQYF.

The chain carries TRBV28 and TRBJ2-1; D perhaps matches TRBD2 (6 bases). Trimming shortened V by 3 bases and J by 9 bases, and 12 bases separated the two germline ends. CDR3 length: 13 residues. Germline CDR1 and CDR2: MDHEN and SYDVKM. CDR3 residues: CASSFSRGGEQFF. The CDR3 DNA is TGTGCCAGCAGTTTTTCACGGGGAGGTGAGCAGTTCTTC. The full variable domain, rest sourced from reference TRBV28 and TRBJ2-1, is DVKVTQSSRYLVKRTGEKVFLECVQDMDHENMFWYRQDPGLGLRLIYFSYDVKMKEKGDIPEGYSVSREKKERFSLILESASTNQTSMYLCASSFSRGGEQFFGPGTRLTVL.